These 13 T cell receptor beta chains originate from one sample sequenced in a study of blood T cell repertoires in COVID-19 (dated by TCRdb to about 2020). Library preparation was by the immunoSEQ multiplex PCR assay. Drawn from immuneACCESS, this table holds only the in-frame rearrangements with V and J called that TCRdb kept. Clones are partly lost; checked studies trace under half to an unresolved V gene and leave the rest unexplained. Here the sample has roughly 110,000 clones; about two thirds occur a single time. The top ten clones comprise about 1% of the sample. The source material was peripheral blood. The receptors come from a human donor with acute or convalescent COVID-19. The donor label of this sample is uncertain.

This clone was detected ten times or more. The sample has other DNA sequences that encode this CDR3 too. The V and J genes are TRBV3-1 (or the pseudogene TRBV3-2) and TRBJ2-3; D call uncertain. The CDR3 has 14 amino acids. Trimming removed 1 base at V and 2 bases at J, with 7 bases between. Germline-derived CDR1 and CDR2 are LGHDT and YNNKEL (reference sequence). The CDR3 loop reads CASSQGLLTDTQYF. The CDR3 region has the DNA TGTGCCAGCAGCCAAGGACTCCTCACAGATACGCAGTATTTT.

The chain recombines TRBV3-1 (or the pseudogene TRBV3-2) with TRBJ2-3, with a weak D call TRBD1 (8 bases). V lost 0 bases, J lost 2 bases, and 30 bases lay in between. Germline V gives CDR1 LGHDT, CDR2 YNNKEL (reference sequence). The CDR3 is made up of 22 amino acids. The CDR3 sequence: CASSQEVGQGGNYFPYTDTQYF. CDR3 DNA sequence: TGTGCCAGCAGCCAAGAGGTAGGACAGGGAGGGAATTACTTCCCTTACACAGATACGCAGTATTTT.

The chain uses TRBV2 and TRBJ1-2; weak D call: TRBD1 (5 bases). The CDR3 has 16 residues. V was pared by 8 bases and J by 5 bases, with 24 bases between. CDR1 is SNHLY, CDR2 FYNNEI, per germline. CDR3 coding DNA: TGTGCCAGCCAGCGGGACGTATTTCTCCCCCATTATGGCTACACCTTC. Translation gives CASQRDVFLPHYGYTF.

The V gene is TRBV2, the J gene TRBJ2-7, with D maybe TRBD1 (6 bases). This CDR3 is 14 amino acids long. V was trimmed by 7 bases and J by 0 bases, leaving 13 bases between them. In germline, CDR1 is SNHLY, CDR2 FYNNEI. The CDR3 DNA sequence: TGTGCCAGCAACTTGGACAGCTACTCCTACGAGCAGTACTTC. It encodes CASNLDSYSYEQYF.

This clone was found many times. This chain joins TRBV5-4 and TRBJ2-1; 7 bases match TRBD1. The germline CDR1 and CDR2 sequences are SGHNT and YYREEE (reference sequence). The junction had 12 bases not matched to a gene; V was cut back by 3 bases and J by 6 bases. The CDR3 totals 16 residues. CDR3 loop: CASSSEGRAGGNEQFF. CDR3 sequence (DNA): TGTGCCAGCAGCTCAGAGGGACGGGCAGGGGGCAATGAGCAGTTCTTC.

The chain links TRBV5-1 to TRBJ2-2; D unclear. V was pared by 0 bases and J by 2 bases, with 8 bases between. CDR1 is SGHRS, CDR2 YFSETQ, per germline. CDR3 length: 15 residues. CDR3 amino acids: CASSLDLLNTGELFF. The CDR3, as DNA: TGCGCCAGCAGCTTGGACCTCCTAAACACCGGGGAGCTGTTTTTT.

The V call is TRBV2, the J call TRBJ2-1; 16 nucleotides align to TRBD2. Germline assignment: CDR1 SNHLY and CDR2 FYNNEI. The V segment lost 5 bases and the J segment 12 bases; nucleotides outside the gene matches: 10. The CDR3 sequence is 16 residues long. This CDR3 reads CASSSPGTSGGAGQFF. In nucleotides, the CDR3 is TGTGCCAGCAGTTCCCCCGGGACTAGCGGGGGGGCCGGGCAGTTCTTC.

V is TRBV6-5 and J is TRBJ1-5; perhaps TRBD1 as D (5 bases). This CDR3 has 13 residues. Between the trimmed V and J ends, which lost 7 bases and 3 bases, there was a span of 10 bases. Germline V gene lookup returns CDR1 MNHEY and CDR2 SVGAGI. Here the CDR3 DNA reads TGTGCCAGCAAGTCGACAGACAATCAGCCCCAGCATTTT. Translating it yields CASKSTDNQPQHF.

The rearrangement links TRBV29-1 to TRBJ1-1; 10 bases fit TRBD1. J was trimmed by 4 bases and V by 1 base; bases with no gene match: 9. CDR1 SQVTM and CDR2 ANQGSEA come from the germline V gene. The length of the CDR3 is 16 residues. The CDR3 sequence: CSVEGRPGQGGTEAFF. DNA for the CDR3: TGCAGCGTTGAAGGACGCCCAGGACAGGGGGGCACTGAAGCTTTCTTT.

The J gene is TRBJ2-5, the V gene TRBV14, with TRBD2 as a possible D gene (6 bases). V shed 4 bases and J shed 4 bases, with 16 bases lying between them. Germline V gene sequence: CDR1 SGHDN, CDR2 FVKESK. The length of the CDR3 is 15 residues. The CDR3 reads CASSPLAGFGETQYF. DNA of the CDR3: TGTGCCAGCAGCCCCTTGGCGGGGTTCGGAGAGACCCAGTACTTC.

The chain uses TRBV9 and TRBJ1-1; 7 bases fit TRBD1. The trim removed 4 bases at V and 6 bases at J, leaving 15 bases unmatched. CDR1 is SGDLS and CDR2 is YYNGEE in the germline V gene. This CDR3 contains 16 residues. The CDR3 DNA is TGTGCCAGCAGCCCGTGGGACAGACAAACATGGGCTGAAGCTTTCTTT. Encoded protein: CASSPWDRQTWAEAFF.

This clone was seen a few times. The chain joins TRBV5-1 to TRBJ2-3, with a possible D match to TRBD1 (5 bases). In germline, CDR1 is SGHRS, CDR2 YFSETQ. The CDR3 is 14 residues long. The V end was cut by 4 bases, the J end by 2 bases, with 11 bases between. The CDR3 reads CASSRDSPTDTQYF. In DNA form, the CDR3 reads TGCGCCAGCAGCCGCGACAGCCCCACAGATACGCAGTATTTT.

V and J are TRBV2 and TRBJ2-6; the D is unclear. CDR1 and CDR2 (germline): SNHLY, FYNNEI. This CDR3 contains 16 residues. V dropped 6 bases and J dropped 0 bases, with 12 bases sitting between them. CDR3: CASRDIDTSGANVLTF. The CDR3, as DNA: TGTGCCAGCAGAGACATTGACACCTCTGGGGCCAACGTCCTGACTTTC.